The 9 T cell receptor beta chains listed next were all sequenced from one sample in a study of T cell responses to AZD1222 COVID-19 vaccine. Sequenced by immunoSEQ multiplex PCR; TCRdb stores in-frame clones only, minus some. The data contain some 130,000 clones, approximately 93% of them singletons. The material sequenced was peripheral blood, taken on day 0 of AZD1222 vaccination. These TCRs come from an adult in good health.

This chain uses TRBV2 with TRBJ2-1; no clear D. The CDR3 is 11 residues long. Trimming shortened V by 2 bases and J by 8 bases, and 4 bases separated the two germline ends. CDR1 and CDR2 (germline): SNHLY, FYNNEI. The CDR3 DNA follows: TGTGCCAGCAGTGAAATTGATGAGCAGTTCTTC. The encoded protein is CASSEIDEQFF.

The CDR3 nucleotides are TGCGCCAGCAGCCCCCTTAGGGTAGCTGGAAACACCATATATTTT. Protein product: CASSPLRVAGNTIYF. V and J are TRBV5-1 and TRBJ1-3, with unresolved D. The germline gives CDR1 SGHRS, CDR2 YFSETQ. V lost 4 bases, J lost 2 bases, and 13 bases lay in between. The CDR3 runs to 15 residues.

This clone was seen just once. This sequence joins TRBV19 and TRBJ1-4; D remains unclear. Germline lookup yields CDR1 LNHDA and CDR2 SQIVND (reference sequence). CDR3 size: 15 residues. Trimming pared 1 base from V and 4 bases from J, leaving 10 bases between. CDR3: CASSIGAVNNEKLFF. The CDR3 DNA sequence: TGTGCCAGTAGTATAGGCGCAGTCAATAATGAAAAACTGTTTTTT.

This sequence joins TRBV14 and TRBJ1-2; D is perhaps TRBD1 (5 bases). The germline V gene encodes CDR1 SGHDN and CDR2 FVKESK. V lost 1 base, J lost 4 bases, and 10 bases lay in between. CDR3 length equals 14 residues. The CDR3 protein is CASSQGTLSYGYTF. For the CDR3, the DNA is TGTGCCAGCAGCCAAGGGACACTGAGCTATGGCTACACCTTC. Using reference TRBV14 and TRBJ1-2 for the parts outside the CDR3, the full variable domain is EAGVTQFPSHSVIEKGQTVTLRCDPISGHDNLYWYRRVMGKEIKFLLHFVKESKQDESGMPNNRFLAERTGGTYSTLKVQPAELEDSGVYFCASSQGTLSYGYTFGSGTRLTVV.

The V and J genes are TRBV6-5 and TRBJ2-7; D is unclear. The length of the CDR3 is 14 residues. The V end lost 0 bases, the J end lost 1 base, and 7 bases lay between the germline ends. CDR1 is MNHEY and CDR2 is SVGAGI in the germline V gene. The CDR3 region has the DNA TGTGCCAGCAGTTACTCGAGGCAGTCCTACGAGCAGTACTTC. It specifies CASSYSRQSYEQYF.

The chain has TRBV6-5 and TRBJ2-1; no clear D gene. This CDR3 has 13 residues. Germline V CDR1 and CDR2: MNHEY, SVGAGI. V lost 6 bases and J 5 bases, leaving 11 bases between the germline ends. The CDR3 is CASSRGPDNEQFF. Here the CDR3 DNA reads TGTGCCAGCAGCCGCGGCCCCGACAATGAGCAGTTCTTC.

As DNA, the CDR3 is TGTGCCAGTGGGGGCTTACGCAATCCAGATACGCAGTATTTT. Protein sequence: CASGGLRNPDTQYF. V is TRBV7-6 and J is TRBJ2-3; perhaps TRBD1 as D (6 bases). Germline lookup yields CDR1 SGHVS and CDR2 FNYEAQ. This CDR3 contains 14 residues. V was pared by 9 bases and J by 4 bases, with 17 bases between.

The CDR3 DNA is TGTGCCAGCAGCGATACAGGGAGGGAGACCCAGTACTTC. It encodes CASSDTGRETQYF. V is TRBV12-3 or TRBV12-4 and J is TRBJ2-5, with D perhaps given as TRBD1 or TRBD2 (6 bases each). The length of the CDR3 is 13 residues. The V end lost 6 bases, the J end lost 5 bases, and 13 bases lay between the germline ends.

A single count supports this clone. This chain joins TRBV6-1 and TRBJ2-3; D might be TRBD2 (6 bases). The CDR3 is 16 amino acids. CDR1 and CDR2 from the germline V gene are MNHNS and SASEGT. Trimming shortened V by 1 base and J by 2 bases, and 13 bases separated the two germline ends. The CDR3 here is CASSEDGAGLTDTQYF. CDR3 DNA sequence: TGTGCCAGCAGTGAAGATGGGGCGGGACTCACAGATACGCAGTATTTT.